This T cell receptor (beta chain) is drawn from a study of control samples from healthy donors and cancer patients. The repertoire was sequenced with immunoSEQ multiplex PCR; TCRdb's copy has only in-frame clones and lacks some. This table holds some 150,000 clones, 96% found once. The CDR3 consists of 13 residues. CDR1 is SNHLY and CDR2 is FYNNEI in the germline V gene. The V gene end was trimmed by 6 bases and the J gene end by 6 bases; junction bases not matched to a gene: 7. Sequencing input: blood. This clonotype was sampled from a woman aged 25 to 39 in good health. This chain uses TRBV2 with TRBJ1-2, with 7 bases lining up with TRBD1. CDR3 amino acids: CASREDRSDGYTF. CDR3 nucleotide sequence: TGTGCCAGCAGAGAGGACAGGAGTGATGGCTACACCTTC.